This passage covers 15 T cell receptor beta chains from one sample sequenced in a study of blood T cell repertoires in COVID-19. Measured with immunoSEQ multiplex PCR; TCRdb has only the in-frame clones, and not every one. This sample yields 150,000 to 200,000 clones, of which less than 90% are seen a single time; 0.75% to 0.9% belongs to the top ten. The sample comprised peripheral blood. The receptors shown here come from a woman aged 70 to 79 with acute or convalescent COVID-19.

This clone was seen once. J is TRBJ1-4 and V is TRBV4-1, with 7 bases fitting TRBD1. CDR3 size: 16 residues. Looked up from germline, CDR1 is MGHRA and CDR2 is YSYEKL. Trimming removed 0 bases from V and 8 bases from J; junction bases left unmatched: 9. DNA for the CDR3: TGCGCCAGCAGCCAAGATGAGAGACAGGGCAGGGAAAAACTGTTTTTT. Translation gives CASSQDERQGREKLFF.

The J gene is TRBJ2-3, the V gene TRBV7-2; D may be TRBD2 (5 bases). V lost 5 bases to trimming and J lost 5 bases, with 14 bases between them. Germline V lookup: CDR1 SGHTA, CDR2 FQGNSA. This CDR3 contains 14 residues. The CDR3 bases are TGTGCCAGCAGCCTTGGACTGAGGGTAGATACGCAGTATTTT. Protein: CASSLGLRVDTQYF.

This clone was picked up one time. The chain recombines TRBV4-2 with TRBJ1-5; D gene unclear. V shed 0 bases and J shed 4 bases, with 10 bases lying between them. The CDR3 sequence is 15 residues long. Germline V lookup: CDR1 LGHNA, CDR2 YNFKEQ. The CDR3 DNA is TGTGCCAGCAGCCAAGATCGGCGGATTAATCAGCCCCAGCATTTT. Translated, it gives CASSQDRRINQPQHF.

The V and J genes are TRBV5-1 and TRBJ1-1; no firm D call. Trimming took 5 bases from V and 8 from J, leaving 13 bases between them. The CDR3 covers 12 residues. Per germline, CDR1 SGHRS and CDR2 YFSETQ. CDR3 DNA: TGCGCCAGCAGTGAAAACAGTTGGGAAGCTTTCTTT. Translated, it gives CASSENSWEAFF.

The V and J genes are TRBV5-4 and TRBJ1-4, with 7 bases lining up with TRBD1. This CDR3 has 15 residues. V dropped 6 bases and J dropped 0; count of bases not matched to a gene: 5. Per germline, CDR1 SGHNT and CDR2 YYREEE (reference sequence). CDR3 region: CASTRTGATNEKLFF. The CDR3 DNA reads TGTGCCAGCACCAGGACAGGCGCAACTAATGAAAAACTGTTTTTT.

The V call is TRBV5-4, the J call TRBJ1-1, with a tentative D call TRBD1 (6 bases). V was clipped by 5 bases and J by 1 base, with 12 bases between them. The CDR3 extends over 14 amino acids. CDR1 SGHNT and CDR2 YYREEE come from the germline V gene (reference sequence). As DNA, the CDR3 is TGTGCCAGCAGTTCTAGACAGGCGAACACTGAAGCTTTCTTT. Translated, it gives CASSSRQANTEAFF.

The V call is TRBV29-1, the J call TRBJ2-2; no firm D call. The CDR3 covers 13 residues. CDR1 is SQVTM and CDR2 is ANQGSEA in the germline V gene. Trimming left V 3 bases short and J 1 base short, with 6 bases between. CDR3 in amino acids: CSVDYRNTGELFF. The DNA for the CDR3 is TGCAGCGTTGACTACAGGAACACCGGGGAGCTGTTTTTT.

The sample holds one count of this clone. CDR3 in DNA: TGTGCCAGCCAGACCCAGGGGATGAACACTGAAGCTTTCTTT. Its translation is CASQTQGMNTEAFF. The chain is built from TRBV6-5 and TRBJ1-1; D perhaps matches TRBD1 (6 bases). The CDR3 sequence is 14 residues long. V lost 8 bases, J lost 0 bases, and 13 bases lay in between. Per germline, CDR1 MNHEY and CDR2 SVGAGI.

The chain employs TRBV7-2 and TRBJ2-1, with D possibly TRBD1 on 5 matching bases. In germline, CDR1 is SGHTA, CDR2 FQGNSA. The CDR3 is 14 residues long. The V gene lost 6 bases and the J gene lost 6 bases, with 15 bases spanning the gap. The CDR3 sequence is CASRKDSWGNEQFF. The DNA of the CDR3 is TGTGCCAGCAGAAAAGACAGTTGGGGCAATGAGCAGTTCTTC.

The chain links TRBV4-2 to TRBJ2-7; tentatively, D is TRBD2 (5 bases). V lost 1 base, J lost 2 bases, and 15 bases lay in between. The CDR3 spans 16 residues. Germline loops: CDR1 LGHNA, CDR2 YNFKEQ. The CDR3 is CASSQVTPGIAYEQYF. CDR3 DNA sequence: TGTGCCAGCAGCCAAGTGACCCCGGGGATAGCCTACGAGCAGTACTTC.

The chain links TRBV5-4 to TRBJ1-2; D is ambiguous. Trimming took off 3 bases at V and 8 bases at J, with 17 bases between the two ends. The germline gives CDR1 SGHNT, CDR2 YYREEE (reference sequence). The CDR3 runs to 14 residues. Written as DNA, the CDR3 is TGTGCCAGCAGCTCACCGCCGCCCCGGGAGGGCTACACCTTC. Translating gives CASSSPPPREGYTF.

The rearrangement joins TRBV14 to TRBJ2-7; weak D call: TRBD1 (6 bases). The germline gives CDR1 SGHDN, CDR2 FVKESK. This CDR3 region has 15 residues. Between the trimmed V and J ends, which lost 1 base and 1 base, there was a span of 11 bases. The CDR3 loop reads CASSQALQGSYEQYF. CDR3 coding DNA: TGTGCCAGCAGCCAAGCCCTACAGGGTTCCTACGAGCAGTACTTC.

The chain joins TRBV10-3 to TRBJ2-3; D unclear. CDR1 is ENHRY, CDR2 SYGVKD, per germline. This CDR3 is 12 amino acids long. The ends were cut back, 3 bases at V and 6 bases at J, with 7 bases in the middle. In DNA form, the CDR3 reads TGTGCCATCAGTGACCAGAGGGATACGCAGTATTTT. This translates into CAISDQRDTQYF.

The V gene is TRBV28, the J gene TRBJ2-7, with 11 bases fitting TRBD2. Losses at the gene ends were 6 bases for V and 5 bases for J; bases not matched to a gene: 6. The CDR3 loop spans 14 amino acids. Germline V gene lookup returns CDR1 MDHEN and CDR2 SYDVKM. The CDR3 DNA reads TGTGCCAGCAGCCTTAGCGGGAGGGCCCACGAGCAGTACTTC. Translated: CASSLSGRAHEQYF.

This clone has just a few counts. The chain combines TRBV7-8 with TRBJ1-6, with D perhaps matching TRBD1 (5 bases). Germline V gene data show CDR1 as SGHVS and CDR2 as FQNEAQ. The ends were cut back, 0 bases at V and 7 bases at J, with 16 bases in the middle. The CDR3 contains 17 residues. CDR3 in amino acids: CASSLAGGGTRNSPLHF. The CDR3 nucleotides read TGTGCCAGCAGCTTAGCCGGGGGTGGGACTCGGAATTCACCCCTCCACTTT.